The rows below give T cell receptor beta chains drawn from one sample of a study of vaccination effects on CD4 cells after COVID-19. Their specific antigens are unknown. Profiled with immunoSEQ multiplex PCR; TCRdb holds only in-frame clones, not every one. The sample shows around 71,000 clones, roughly 72% of them seen only once. Here the sequenced sample was CD4+ T cells from PBMCs cultured with HCoV-OC43 spike peptides, taken before COVID-19 vaccination. The source of these receptors is a human donor who received a COVID-19 vaccine. The CDR3 runs from the conserved cysteine through the conserved F or W. D genes are given only for firm matches. Size is omitted from some rows. Given values are once, few, many or a class for expanded clones.

TRBV11-3,NA,TRBJ2-1,once,CASSLDRNEQFF,TGTGCCAGCAGCTTAGATCGGAATGAGCAGTTCTTC
TRBV29-1,NA,TRBJ1-1,NA,CSVGRVGPEAFF,TGCAGCGTTGGCAGGGTCGGCCCTGAAGCTTTCTTT
TRBV5-6,NA,TRBJ1-6,NA,CASSWSGAPFNSPLHF,TGTGCCAGCAGCTGGTCGGGAGCACCTTTTAATTCACCCCTCCACTTT
TRBV20-1,TRBD1,TRBJ1-5,NA,CSASSQGAGKPQHF,TGCAGTGCTAGTAGTCAGGGGGCTGGGAAGCCCCAGCATTTT
TRBV27,TRBD2,TRBJ2-3,NA,CASSSRAGGQKDTQYF,TGTGCCAGCAGTTCTCGGGCGGGGGGGCAAAAAGATACGCAGTATTTT
TRBV5-1,NA,TRBJ2-3,NA,CASSLAQGTDTQYF,TGCGCCAGCAGCTTGGCGCAGGGGACAGATACGCAGTATTTT
TRBV7-2,NA,TRBJ2-5,NA,CASSLAPAQETQYF,TGTGCCAGCAGCTTAGCCCCAGCCCAAGAGACCCAGTACTTC
TRBV7-8,NA,TRBJ1-1,NA,CASSPREIDTEAFF,TGTGCCAGCAGCCCCAGGGAAATTGACACTGAAGCTTTCTTT
TRBV12-3/TRBV12-4,NA,TRBJ1-3,NA,CASRLISGNTIYF,TGTGCCAGCAGGTTAATCTCTGGAAACACCATATATTTT
TRBV4-2,NA,TRBJ1-2,NA,CASSQSGGTGYGYTF,TGTGCCAGCAGCCAATCGGGAGGGACGGGCTATGGCTACACCTTC
TRBV5-6,NA,TRBJ1-2,NA,CASSLFYQSYNGYTF,TGTGCCAGCAGCTTGTTTTACCAGAGCTATAATGGCTACACCTTC
TRBV6-5,NA,TRBJ1-1,NA,CASSYSSGRLNTEAFF,TGTGCCAGCAGTTACTCGTCGGGTCGGTTGAACACTGAAGCTTTCTTT
TRBV24-1,NA,TRBJ1-5,few,CATSDSLGNQPQHF,TGTGCCACCAGTGATTCATTGGGCAATCAGCCCCAGCATTTT
TRBV7-8,TRBD2,TRBJ2-1,NA,CASSPSPGTRVLSEFF,TGTGCCAGCAGCCCATCCCCCGGGACTAGGGTGTTATCGGAGTTCTTC
TRBV7-3,NA,TRBJ1-3,once,CASSPGVGAGGNTIYF,TGTGCCAGCAGCCCCGGCGTCGGGGCGGGCGGAAACACCATATATTTT
TRBV2,NA,TRBJ2-1,NA,CASSFSRNEQFF,TGTGCCAGCAGCTTCTCAAGGAATGAGCAGTTCTTC
TRBV28,NA,TRBJ1-6,few,CASSSQAGSNSPLHF,TGTGCCAGCAGTTCCCAGGCTGGGTCAAATTCACCCCTCCACTTT
TRBV7-2,NA,TRBJ1-2,few,CASSSGLIYGYTF,TGTGCCAGCAGCTCCGGACTGATCTATGGCTACACCTTC
TRBV7-7,NA,TRBJ2-5,NA,CASSLSPPETQYF,TGTGCCAGCAGCCTATCCCCGCCAGAGACCCAGTACTTC
TRBV6-4,NA,TRBJ2-2,NA,CASSDQGEGGELFF,TGTGCCAGCAGTGACCAAGGGGAAGGCGGGGAGCTGTTTTTT
TRBV21-1,NA,TRBJ1-4,NA,CASSKSCQGAKEKLFF,TGTGCCAGCAGCAAATCGTGTCAGGGGGCGAAGGAAAAACTGTTTTTT
TRBV3-1/TRBV3-2,NA,TRBJ2-5,few,CASSHGGETQYF,TGTGCCAGCAGCCACGGGGGAGAGACCCAGTACTTC
TRBV7-3,NA,TRBJ2-1,once,CASSRDRMNEQFF,TGTGCCAGCAGCCGGGACCGAATGAATGAGCAGTTCTTC
TRBV7-8,NA,TRBJ1-2,NA,CASSAMTESYGYTF,TGTGCCAGCAGCGCGATGACAGAAAGCTATGGCTACACCTTC
TRBV2,TRBD1,TRBJ1-1,few,CASSGTGSRNTEAFF,TGTGCCAGCAGTGGGACAGGTTCGAGGAACACTGAAGCTTTCTTT
TRBV9,NA,TRBJ2-2,NA,CASSVGLNTGELFF,TGTGCCAGCAGCGTGGGTCTCAACACCGGGGAGCTGTTTTTT
TRBV11-2,NA,TRBJ1-1,NA,CASSTAQGSEAFF,TGTGCCAGCAGCACGGCCCAGGGCTCGGAAGCTTTCTTT
TRBV6-1,TRBD1,TRBJ1-1,NA,CASSEALVGTGYQAFF,TGTGCCAGCAGTGAAGCGCTCGTGGGGACAGGTTATCAAGCTTTCTTT
TRBV19,NA,TRBJ1-5,NA,CASSSGVRPQHF,TGTGCCAGTAGCTCCGGGGTGCGGCCCCAGCATTTT
TRBV11-3,NA,TRBJ2-5,NA,CASSLGVWETQYF,TGTGCCAGCAGCTTAGGGGTTTGGGAGACCCAGTACTTC
TRBV14,NA,TRBJ1-3,NA,CASSTDTLSGNTIYF,TGTGCCAGCTCGACAGACACGCTCTCTGGAAACACCATATATTTT
TRBV30,NA,TRBJ2-5,NA,CAWSENQQTQYF,TGTGCCTGGAGTGAAAACCAGCAGACCCAGTACTTC
TRBV29-1,NA,TRBJ1-2,NA,CSVRAAGYTF,TGCAGCGTACGGGCAGCTGGCTACACCTTC
TRBV9,NA,TRBJ1-4,few,CASSVGGGGSEKLFF,TGTGCCAGCAGCGTAGGTGGAGGAGGGAGTGAAAAACTGTTTTTT
TRBV6-5,NA,TRBJ1-1,few,CASNSDTGTEAFF,TGTGCCAGCAATTCCGACACTGGCACTGAAGCTTTCTTT